A selection of T cell receptor beta chains follows, all from one sample in a study of blood T cell repertoires in COVID-19. The repertoire was sequenced with immunoSEQ multiplex PCR; TCRdb's copy has only in-frame clones and lacks some. The sample holds about 260,000 clones; about 85% are singletons and the top ten take 4%. The specimen sequenced was peripheral blood. The receptors here all came from a man aged 55 to 70 who had recovered from COVID-19. CDR3s include the opening cysteine and the closing phenylalanine or tryptophan. Fields, in order: D gene, clone size, V gene, J gene, CDR3 DNA, CDR3 protein. The D gene is left open where the match is weak. Not every row has a clone size; where given, it reads once, few, many or a size class.

-	-	TRBV15	TRBJ1-6	TGTGCCACCAGCAGAGAACGGCGGGGTACGGGTCCAACCGGATCACCCCTCCACTTT	CATSRERRGTGPTGSPLHF
TRBD1	-	TRBV11-2	TRBJ1-4	TGTGCCAGCACCCGACAGGGGACAACTAATGAAAAACTGTTTTTT	CASTRQGTTNEKLFF
-	-	TRBV7-9	TRBJ1-4	TGTGCCAGCAGCCAAAGCGCGGGCGGCGAAAAACTGTTTTTT	CASSQSAGGEKLFF
TRBD2	-	TRBV4-2	TRBJ2-7	TGTGCCAGCAGCCAAGAGAGGGAGGGTTACTACGAGCAGTACTTC	CASSQEREGYYEQYF
TRBD1	-	TRBV12-3/TRBV12-4	TRBJ2-7	TGTGCCAGCAGTGCAGGGGGCTACGAGCAGTACTTC	CASSAGGYEQYF
TRBD1	-	TRBV6-6	TRBJ2-3	TGTGCCAGCACCATACGGACAGGGTCGCTAGATACGCAGTATTTT	CASTIRTGSLDTQYF
-	-	TRBV9	TRBJ1-1	TGTGCCAGCAGCTTTTCCCAGAACACTGAAGCTTTCTTT	CASSFSQNTEAFF
-	-	TRBV29-1	TRBJ1-1	TGCAGCGGGAGGACGGTTGACACTGAAGCTTTCTTT	CSGRTVDTEAFF
-	-	TRBV5-1	TRBJ2-7	TGCGCCAGCAGGGGACAAACCTACGAGCAGTACTTC	CASRGQTYEQYF
-	-	TRBV6-5	TRBJ1-4	TGTGCCAGCAGAACAGGAGAAGCAACTAATGAAAAACTGTTTTTT	CASRTGEATNEKLFF
TRBD2	-	TRBV7-8	TRBJ2-7	TGTGCCAGCAGCACGCTAGCGGGGGGCTCCTACGAGCAGTACTTC	CASSTLAGGSYEQYF
-	-	TRBV5-1	TRBJ2-1	TGCGCCAGCAGCCTGGGGGCCGGAACCTACAATGAGCAGTTCTTC	CASSLGAGTYNEQFF
TRBD2	-	TRBV7-9	TRBJ2-1	TGTGCCAGCAGCCACGGGGCGGGGGGCTACAATGAGCAGTTCTTC	CASSHGAGGYNEQFF
-	-	TRBV30	TRBJ1-1	TGTGCCTGGACGGCGGGTTCATCCCACACTGAAGCTTTCTTT	CAWTAGSSHTEAFF
TRBD1	-	TRBV7-2	TRBJ2-1	TGTGCCAGCAGCTATGACAGGGGACCGTACAATGAGCAGTTCTTC	CASSYDRGPYNEQFF
-	-	TRBV5-1	TRBJ2-5	TGCGCCAGCAGCCTGCAGGCCGAAGAGACCCAGTACTTC	CASSLQAEETQYF
TRBD1	-	TRBV20-1	TRBJ1-2	TGCAGTGCTAGTCCGGGACAGGGAGATAACTATGGCTACACCTTC	CSASPGQGDNYGYTF
TRBD2	-	TRBV7-3	TRBJ2-3	TGTGCCAGCAGCTTAGCGCCTAGCGGGGTAGGGGATACGCAGTATTTT	CASSLAPSGVGDTQYF
-	once	TRBV6-6	TRBJ1-1	TGTGCCAGCAGTTACTCTGCGGGGACTGAAGCTTTCTTT	CASSYSAGTEAFF
TRBD1	-	TRBV19	TRBJ1-2	TGTGCCAGTAGTATAGGGCGGGACAGCTGGTATGGCTACACCTTC	CASSIGRDSWYGYTF
-	-	TRBV18	TRBJ2-6	TGTGCCAGTACCGTGTTGGGGGCGCTGGGTTCTGGGGCCAACGTCCTGACTTTC	CASTVLGALGSGANVLTF
-	once	TRBV24-1	TRBJ1-2	TGTGCCACCAGTGATCCCGTTATCGGCTACACCTTC	CATSDPVIGYTF
-	-	TRBV19	TRBJ1-1	TGTGCCAGTAGTTGGGGGGGAAACACTGAAGCTTTCTTT	CASSWGGNTEAFF
TRBD2	once	TRBV5-4	TRBJ2-1	TGTGCCAGCACCCCCGCCCTAGCGGGGGACAATGAGCAGTTCTTC	CASTPALAGDNEQFF
-	-	TRBV9	TRBJ2-7	TGTGCCAGCAGCGAGAGAGGGGGTGAGCAGTACTTC	CASSERGGEQYF
TRBD2	-	TRBV5-1	TRBJ2-2	TGCGCCAGCAGCCCTTGGAGCCTAGCGGGGGGACAAAACACCGGGGAGCTGTTTTTT	CASSPWSLAGGQNTGELFF
TRBD1	-	TRBV5-4	TRBJ1-1	TGTGCCAGCAGTAAACAGGGGGCGGTGAACACTGAAGCTTTCTTT	CASSKQGAVNTEAFF
-	-	TRBV5-6	TRBJ1-1	TGTGCCAGCAGCTTGGCCGCTGGGGCGGGAATGAACACTGAAGCTTTCTTT	CASSLAAGAGMNTEAFF
TRBD2	-	TRBV3-1/TRBV3-2	TRBJ2-3	TGTGCCAGCAGCCCAGCGGGGGGGTCCGATACGCAGTATTTT	CASSPAGGSDTQYF
TRBD1	-	TRBV9	TRBJ1-2	TGTGCCAGCAGTCGTGTACAGGGGGCGCATGGCTACACCTTC	CASSRVQGAHGYTF
-	-	TRBV5-8	TRBJ2-7	TGTGCCAGCAGCGTCCGGGGTTCCTCCTACGAGCAGTACTTC	CASSVRGSSYEQYF
TRBD1	few	TRBV6-5	TRBJ1-1	TGTGCCAGCAGTTCTAATACGGACAGGAGGTATCTCTTT	CASSSNTDRRYLF
-	-	TRBV7-3	TRBJ2-5	TGTGCCAGCAGCTTAACTCTTGGGGGCGGACAAGAGACCCAGTACTTC	CASSLTLGGGQETQYF
TRBD2	-	TRBV11-2	TRBJ2-2	TGTGCCAGCAGTCCAAAGCCCGGGGGCGTAGGGCTAGCGGGGGGTCCAGACACCGGGGAGCTGTTTTTT	CASSPKPGGVGLAGGPDTGELFF
-	-	TRBV29-1	TRBJ1-2	TGCAGCGGGGCCCAGGGGATTAACTATGGCTACACCTTC	CSGAQGINYGYTF
TRBD1	-	TRBV13	TRBJ1-1	TGTGCCAGCAGCTATTCTGGGGGGACAGGGAACACTGAAGCTTTCTTT	CASSYSGGTGNTEAFF
-	-	TRBV6-5	TRBJ2-2	TGTGCCAGCAGTTACGCCCTGAAGGGCGGGCCCGGGGAGCTGTTTTTT	CASSYALKGGPGELFF
-	-	TRBV12-3/TRBV12-4	TRBJ1-3	TGTGCCAGCAGTTTTGGGAGGGCCTACACCATATATTTT	CASSFGRAYTIYF
TRBD1	-	TRBV5-5	TRBJ2-7	TGTGCCAGCAGCCCCATGACAGGGAGCAAATCTTACGAGCAGTACTTC	CASSPMTGSKSYEQYF
TRBD1	-	TRBV9	TRBJ1-1	TGTGCCAGCAGCGTAGCGACAGGGGGAGTACTCACTGAAGCTTTCTTT	CASSVATGGVLTEAFF
TRBD1	-	TRBV18	TRBJ2-1	TGTGCCAGCTCAAGCGGGACAGGGACATACAATGAGCAGTTCTTC	CASSSGTGTYNEQFF
-	-	TRBV5-4	TRBJ2-5	TGTGCCAGCAGCTTGACAGGCAGACAAGAGACCCAGTACTTC	CASSLTGRQETQYF
-	-	TRBV5-1	TRBJ2-3	TGCGCCAGCAGCTTGGAGGTTTGGGGAGGAACAGATACGCAGTATTTT	CASSLEVWGGTDTQYF
TRBD1	-	TRBV5-1	TRBJ1-2	TGCGCCAGCAGCTTGGGGGACAGGTCCCTTGGCTACACCTTC	CASSLGDRSLGYTF
-	-	TRBV7-8	TRBJ2-5	TGTGCCAGCAACGTCCGGGGGAGTGGAGAGACCCAGTACTTC	CASNVRGSGETQYF
-	-	TRBV5-1	TRBJ2-1	TGCGCCAGCAGCTTGCGGGGCCGGACTATACTAGGGGCCTACAATGAGCAGTTCTTC	CASSLRGRTILGAYNEQFF
-	-	TRBV12-3/TRBV12-4	TRBJ1-5	TGTGCCAGCAGTTTTGGGTCGCGGCAGCCCCAGCATTTT	CASSFGSRQPQHF
-	-	TRBV13	TRBJ2-7	TGTGCCAGCAGCTTAGGACCGGGGAACGAGCAGTACTTC	CASSLGPGNEQYF
-	-	TRBV9	TRBJ2-1	TGTGCCAGCAGCCCACGCCAGGGAAACAATGAGCAGTTCTTC	CASSPRQGNNEQFF
-	-	TRBV24-1	TRBJ2-1	TGTGCCACCAGTGACCCGCGCTGGGGCCAGGGCTCCTACAATGAGCAGTTCTTC	CATSDPRWGQGSYNEQFF
TRBD2	-	TRBV5-1	TRBJ2-1	TGCGCCAGCAGCACCTTAAGCGGGGGGGCCAGGGATGAGCAGTTCTTC	CASSTLSGGARDEQFF
TRBD1	-	TRBV5-4	TRBJ2-6	TGTGCCAGCTCCTTCCCGGGACAGGGACATGGGGGGGCCAACGTCCTGACTTTC	CASSFPGQGHGGANVLTF
TRBD1	-	TRBV6-2/TRBV6-3	TRBJ1-1	TGTGCCAGCAGCCGGGACAGCTTCACTGAAGCTTTCTTT	CASSRDSFTEAFF